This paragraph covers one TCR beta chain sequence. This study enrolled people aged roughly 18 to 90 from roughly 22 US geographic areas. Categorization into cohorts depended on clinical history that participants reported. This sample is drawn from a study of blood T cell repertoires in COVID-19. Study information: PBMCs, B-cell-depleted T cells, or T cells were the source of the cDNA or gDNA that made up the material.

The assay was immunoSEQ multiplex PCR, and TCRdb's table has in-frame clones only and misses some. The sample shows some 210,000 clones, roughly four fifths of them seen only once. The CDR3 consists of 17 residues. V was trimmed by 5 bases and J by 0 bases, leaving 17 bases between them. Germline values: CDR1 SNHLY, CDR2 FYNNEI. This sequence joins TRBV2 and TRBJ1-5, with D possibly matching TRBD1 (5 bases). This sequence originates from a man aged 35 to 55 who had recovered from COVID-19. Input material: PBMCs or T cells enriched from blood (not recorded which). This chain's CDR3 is CASSSNIQGVSNQPQHF. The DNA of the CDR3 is TGTGCCAGCAGTTCCAACATCCAGGGCGTTAGCAATCAGCCCCAGCATTTT.